This T cell receptor beta chain originates from a study of shared clonotypes between healthy human individuals. The V gene's germline CDR1 is SGHNT and CDR2 YYREEE (reference sequence). There are 17 residues in the CDR3. V gave up 0 bases and J gave up 2 bases; unmatched junction bases: 6. Recent acute infections and vaccinations were absent in the healthy HIV-negative adult donors. The protocol was immunoSEQ multiplex PCR, while the TCRdb copy is restricted to in-frame clones and leaves out a portion. The sample holds 2 million or so clones, 95% seen once. The rearrangement uses TRBV5-4 and TRBJ2-3; the match to TRBD2 covers 10 bases. The source is a man between 18 and 29 years old in good health. Sample: naive CD4+ T cells sorted from blood. Described subset: CD45RA+ positively selected. The CDR3 DNA follows: TGTGCCAGCAGCTTGGGAGCTAGCGGGAGCACCACAGATACGCAGTATTTT. Its translation: CASSLGASGSTTDTQYF.